Each of the 19 T cell receptor beta chains below was sequenced from the same sample in a study of OX40 agonist ivuxolimab in advanced cancers. The method was immunoSEQ multiplex PCR; TCRdb's version includes in-frame clones alone and lacks a portion of them. The sample includes 95,000 to 100,000 clones, approximately 83% of them seen just once. This specimen was CD4+ or CD8+ T cells sorted from blood, taken in a trial of the OX40 agonist ivuxolimab. The receptors shown here come from an adult with an advanced solid tumor such as melanoma, head and neck, liver or kidney cancer.

This clone is classed as medium-sized. The chain uses TRBV28 and TRBJ1-3, with a weak D call TRBD1 (6 bases). From germline, CDR1 is MDHEN and CDR2 SYDVKM. The V gene lost 4 bases and the J gene lost 7 bases, with 23 bases spanning the gap. This CDR3 is built from 17 residues. This chain's CDR3 is CASSYLSGGKIKNTIYF. The CDR3 coding sequence is TGTGCCAGCAGTTACCTATCGGGGGGCAAAATTAAGAACACCATATATTTT.

This clone came up once. The V and J genes are TRBV19 and TRBJ1-4; D possibly corresponds to TRBD1 (5 bases). Germline V gives CDR1 LNHDA, CDR2 SQIVND (reference sequence). Trimming stripped 4 bases from V and 5 bases from J, with 5 bases between. CDR3 length: 12 residues. CDR3 bases: TGTGCCAGTAGTAGGGGGAATGAAAAACTGTTTTTT. Residues: CASSRGNEKLFF.

The chain employs TRBV7-2 and TRBJ2-7; D might be TRBD1 (5 bases). This CDR3 region has 15 residues. The V gene lost 5 bases and the J gene lost 4 bases, with 18 bases spanning the gap. CDR1 SGHTA and CDR2 FQGNSA come from the germline V gene. The DNA of the CDR3 is TGTGCCAGCAGCCCTTTTCGCAGGGTAACTTACGAGCAGTACTTC. Translation gives CASSPFRRVTYEQYF.

The gene calls are TRBV15 and TRBJ1-5; 9 bases are a match to TRBD1. CDR3 size: 16 residues. The germline gives CDR1 LNHNV, CDR2 YYDKDF (reference sequence). The trim removed 4 bases at V and 3 bases at J, leaving 7 bases unmatched. CDR3 amino acids: CATSKTGQGLNQPQHF. CDR3 bases: TGTGCCACCAGCAAGACTGGACAGGGGCTCAATCAGCCCCAGCATTTT.

The V gene is TRBV19, the J gene TRBJ2-7; D may be TRBD2 (5 bases). The length of the CDR3 is 14 residues. The V gene's germline CDR1 is LNHDA and CDR2 SQIVND (reference sequence). The germline V and J ends were trimmed by 4 bases and 4 bases, with 14 bases remaining between them. As DNA, the CDR3 is TGTGCCAGTAGTAAGGCTTCACGGACTTACGAGCAGTACTTC. Translation: CASSKASRTYEQYF.

The genes are TRBV4-3 and TRBJ1-2; D unclear. V gave up 1 base and J gave up 7 bases, with 13 bases separating them. CDR3 length: 14 residues. CDR1 LGHNA and CDR2 YSLEER come from the germline V gene. The CDR3, as DNA: TGCGCCAGCAGCCAAGTATTAGGGCCAGTTGGCTACACCTTC. Translation gives CASSQVLGPVGYTF.

The chain joins TRBV18 to TRBJ2-5; no definite D call. CDR1 and CDR2 from the germline V gene are KGHSH and LQKENI. V was pared by 2 bases and J by 5 bases, with 15 bases between. This CDR3 contains 15 residues. The CDR3, as DNA: TGTGCCAGCTCACCAATACCTCAGGTGGTCGAGACCCAGTACTTC. It codes for CASSPIPQVVETQYF.

The V and J genes are TRBV7-9 and TRBJ1-6; D is unresolved. The germline V and J ends were trimmed by 4 bases and 9 bases, with 10 bases remaining between them. The germline gives CDR1 SEHNR, CDR2 FQNEAQ (reference sequence). This CDR3 comprises 13 residues. The CDR3 nucleotides are TGTGCCAGCAGCTCTCTACTGAGTTCACCCCTCCACTTT. This sequence encodes CASSSLLSSPLHF.

This sequence joins TRBV4-2 and TRBJ1-2; TRBD1 might be the D (6 bases). Germline CDR1 reads LGHNA; CDR2 reads YNFKEQ. V lost 5 bases and J 7 bases, leaving 20 bases between the germline ends. The CDR3 totals 15 residues. CDR3 region: CASSSRDMTPSGYTF. CDR3 bases: TGTGCCAGCAGCTCCCGGGACATGACACCGAGTGGCTACACCTTC.

CDR3 amino acids: CASSPQGASHNSPLHF. The CDR3 DNA is TGTGCCAGCTCACCACAAGGGGCAAGTCATAATTCACCCCTCCACTTT. The gene calls are TRBV18 and TRBJ1-6, with TRBD1 as a possible D gene (5 bases). The CDR3 has 16 amino acids. Trimming pared 1 base from V and 5 bases from J, leaving 12 bases between. The germline V gene has CDR1 KGHSH and CDR2 LQKENI.

CDR3: CSASDTTQYF. CDR3 DNA: TGCAGTGCTAGTGATACGACCCAGTACTTC. The J gene is TRBJ2-5, the V gene TRBV20-1; D remains unclear. Deletions cut 3 bases from V and 7 bases from J, with 6 bases between. Germline V gene sequence: CDR1 DFQATT, CDR2 SNEGSKA (reference sequence). The CDR3 extends over 10 amino acids.

This clone appeared a few times. The chain recombines TRBV18 with TRBJ1-5; no reliable D call. Per germline, CDR1 KGHSH and CDR2 LQKENI. The V gene lost 3 bases and the J gene lost 7 bases, with 7 bases spanning the gap. CDR3 length: 12 amino acids. Here the CDR3 reads CASSPYGQPQHF. The CDR3, as DNA: TGTGCCAGCTCACCTTATGGACAGCCCCAGCATTTT.

The chain employs TRBV6-5 and TRBJ2-7; unclear D gene. V was trimmed by 3 bases and J by 3 bases, leaving 6 bases between them. CDR3 length: 12 amino acids. Per the germline V gene, CDR1 is MNHEY and CDR2 is SVGAGI. The CDR3 is CASSYYFYEQYF. CDR3 in DNA: TGTGCCAGCAGTTATTACTTCTACGAGCAGTACTTC.

The V call is TRBV7-6, the J call TRBJ2-3, with TRBD2 matching 10 bases. Losses at the gene ends were 2 bases for V and 4 bases for J; bases not matched to a gene: 6. CDR1 is SGHVS and CDR2 is FNYEAQ in the germline V gene. The CDR3 is made up of 16 amino acids. The CDR3 bases are TGTGCCAGCAGCTTAATGGCTAGCGGGGGCGCAGATACGCAGTATTTT. Its translation is CASSLMASGGADTQYF.

The chain links TRBV29-1 to TRBJ1-2; no definite D call. In germline, CDR1 is SQVTM, CDR2 ANQGSEA. The CDR3 is made up of 16 amino acids. The ends were cut back, 4 bases at V and 0 bases at J, with 18 bases in the middle. The CDR3 protein is CSVAVERGRANYGYTF. CDR3 coding DNA: TGCAGCGTTGCCGTCGAGCGAGGCCGTGCTAACTATGGCTACACCTTC.

The chain uses TRBV18 and TRBJ2-2; D ambiguous. CDR1 and CDR2 (germline): KGHSH, LQKENI. The CDR3 sequence is 14 residues long. The V end was cut by 0 bases, the J end by 5 bases, with 7 bases between. Here the CDR3 reads CASSPPNPTGELFF. CDR3 DNA sequence: TGTGCCAGCTCACCACCGAATCCGACCGGGGAGCTGTTTTTT.

The chain uses TRBV5-8 and TRBJ1-5; perhaps TRBD1 as D (6 bases). Trimming removed 0 bases from V and 1 base from J, with 14 bases in between. The V gene's germline CDR1 is SGHTS and CDR2 YDEGEE. The CDR3 runs 17 residues. The CDR3 is CASSLVRTRGSNQPQHF. DNA for the CDR3: TGTGCCAGCAGCTTGGTCAGGACTAGGGGGAGCAATCAGCCCCAGCATTTT.

This clone was picked up a small number of times. The J gene is TRBJ1-3, the V gene TRBV7-2; TRBD1 aligns across 8 bases. The junction had 13 bases not matched to a gene; V was cut back by 3 bases and J by 0 bases. This CDR3 is 19 amino acids long. Germline V CDR1 and CDR2: SGHTA, FQGNSA. The CDR3 is CASSFVGQGGRASGNTIYF. The CDR3 DNA follows: TGTGCCAGCAGCTTCGTAGGACAGGGTGGGCGTGCCTCTGGAAACACCATATATTTT.

The chain links TRBV2 to TRBJ1-2; 10 nucleotides line up with TRBD1. CDR1 and CDR2 (germline): SNHLY, FYNNEI. The CDR3 contains 15 residues. The V gene end was trimmed by 6 bases and the J gene end by 4 bases; junction bases not matched to a gene: 8. CDR3 DNA: TGTGCCAGCAGCGCAGAGGGACAGGGGACCTATGGCTACACCTTC. It codes for CASSAEGQGTYGYTF.